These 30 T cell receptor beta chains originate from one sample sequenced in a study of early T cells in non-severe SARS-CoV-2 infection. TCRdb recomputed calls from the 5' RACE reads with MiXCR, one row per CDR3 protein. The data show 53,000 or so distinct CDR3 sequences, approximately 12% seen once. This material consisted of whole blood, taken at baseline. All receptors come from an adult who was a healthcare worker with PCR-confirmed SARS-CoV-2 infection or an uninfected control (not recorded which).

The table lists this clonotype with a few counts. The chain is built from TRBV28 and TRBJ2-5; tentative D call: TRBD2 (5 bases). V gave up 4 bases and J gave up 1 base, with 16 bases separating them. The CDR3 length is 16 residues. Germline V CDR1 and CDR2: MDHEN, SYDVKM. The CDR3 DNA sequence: TGTGCCAGCAGTTCCCTCTTTGGACTGCGCCAAGAGACCCAGTACTTC. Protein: CASSSLFGLRQETQYF. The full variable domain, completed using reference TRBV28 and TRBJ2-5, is DVKVTQSSRYLVKRTGEKVFLECVQDMDHENMFWYRQDPGLGLRLIYFSYDVKMKEKGDIPEGYSVSREKKERFSLILESASTNQTSMYLCASSSLFGLRQETQYFGPGTRLLVL.

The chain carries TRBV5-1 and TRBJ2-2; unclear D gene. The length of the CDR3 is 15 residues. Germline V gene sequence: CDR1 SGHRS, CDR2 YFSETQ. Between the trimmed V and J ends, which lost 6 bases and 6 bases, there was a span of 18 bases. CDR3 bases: TGCGCCAGCACTCCGGCTGGCAGAGGACCCGGGGAGCTGTTTTTT. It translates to CASTPAGRGPGELFF.

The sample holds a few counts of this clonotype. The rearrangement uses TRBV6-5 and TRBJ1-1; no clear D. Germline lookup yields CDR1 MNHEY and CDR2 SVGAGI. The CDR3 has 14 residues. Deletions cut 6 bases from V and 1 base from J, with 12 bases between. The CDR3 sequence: CASSDRTKNTEAFF. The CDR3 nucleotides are TGTGCCAGCAGCGATAGGACGAAGAACACTGAAGCTTTCTTT.

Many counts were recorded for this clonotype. DNA of the CDR3: TGTGCCAGCAGCTTAGGGACCAGAGGCGCCCCCCAGCATTTT. Translation gives CASSLGTRGAPQHF. The rearrangement links TRBV13 to TRBJ1-5; no clear D. The ends were cut back, 0 bases at V and 10 bases at J, with 13 bases in the middle. CDR1 is PRHDT, CDR2 FYEKMQ, per germline (reference sequence). The CDR3 consists of 14 residues. The variable domain in full, with the rest retrieved from reference TRBV13 and TRBJ1-5, is AAGVIQSPRHLIKEKRETATLKCYPIPRHDTVYWYQQGPGQDPQFLISFYEKMQSDKGSIPDRFSAQQFSDYHSELNMSSLELGDSALYFCASSLGTRGAPQHFGDGTRLSIL.

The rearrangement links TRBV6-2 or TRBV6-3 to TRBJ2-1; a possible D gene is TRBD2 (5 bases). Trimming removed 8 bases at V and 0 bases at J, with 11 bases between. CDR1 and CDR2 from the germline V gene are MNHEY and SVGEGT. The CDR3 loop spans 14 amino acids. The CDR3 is CASLGGRSYNEQFF. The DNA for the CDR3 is TGTGCCAGCCTCGGAGGCCGCTCCTACAATGAGCAGTTCTTC.

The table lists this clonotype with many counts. The CDR3 DNA is TGCAGTGCTAGAGAGACGGGGAATGCTAACTATGGCTACACCTTC. This translates into CSARETGNANYGYTF. The rearrangement links TRBV20-1 to TRBJ1-2, with unresolved D. The CDR3 is 15 residues long. V lost 0 bases, J lost 0 bases, and 11 bases lay in between. Germline V gene lookup returns CDR1 DFQATT and CDR2 SNEGSKA (reference sequence).

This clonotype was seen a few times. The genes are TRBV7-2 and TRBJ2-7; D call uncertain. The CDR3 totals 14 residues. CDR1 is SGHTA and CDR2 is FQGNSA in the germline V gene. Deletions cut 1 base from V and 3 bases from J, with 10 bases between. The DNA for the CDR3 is TGTGCCAGCAGCTTAGGTGGGTCATACTACGAGCAGTACTTC. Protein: CASSLGGSYYEQYF. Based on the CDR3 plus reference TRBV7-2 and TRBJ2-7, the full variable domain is GAGVSQSPSNKVTEKGKDVELRCDPISGHTALYWYRQSLGQGLEFLIYFQGNSAPDKSGLPSDRFSAERTGGSVSTLTIQRTQQEDSAVYLCASSLGGSYYEQYFGPGTRLTVT.

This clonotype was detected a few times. In DNA form, the CDR3 reads TGTGCCAGCAGCTCGCAGCGTTTAGGGGGACAAGAATATAATTCACCCCTCCACTTT. This translates into CASSSQRLGGQEYNSPLHF. This chain connects TRBV11-2 to TRBJ1-6; weak D call: TRBD1 (6 bases). CDR3 length: 19 amino acids. Germline lookup yields CDR1 SGHAT and CDR2 FQNNGV. Trimming pared 4 bases from V and 4 bases from J, leaving 23 bases between.

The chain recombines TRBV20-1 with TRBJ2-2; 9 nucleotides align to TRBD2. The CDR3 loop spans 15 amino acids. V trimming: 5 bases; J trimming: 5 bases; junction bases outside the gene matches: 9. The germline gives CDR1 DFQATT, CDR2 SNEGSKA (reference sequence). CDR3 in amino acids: CSAGLAGRRTGELFF. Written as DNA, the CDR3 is TGCAGTGCTGGGCTAGCGGGACGGCGAACCGGGGAGCTGTTTTTT.

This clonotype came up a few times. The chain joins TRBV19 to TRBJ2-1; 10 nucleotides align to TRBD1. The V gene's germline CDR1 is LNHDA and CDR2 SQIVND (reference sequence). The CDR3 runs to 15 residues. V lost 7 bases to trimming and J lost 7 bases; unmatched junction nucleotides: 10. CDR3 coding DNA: TGTGCCAGTACCATTGGACAGGGGGGCCCAAATGAGCAGTTCTTC. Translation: CASTIGQGGPNEQFF.

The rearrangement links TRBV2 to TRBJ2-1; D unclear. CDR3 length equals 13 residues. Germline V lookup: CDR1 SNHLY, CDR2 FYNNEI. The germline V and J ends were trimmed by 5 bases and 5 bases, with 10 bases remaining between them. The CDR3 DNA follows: TGTGCCAGCAGTAACACCCGGGACAATGAGCAGTTCTTC. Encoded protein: CASSNTRDNEQFF.

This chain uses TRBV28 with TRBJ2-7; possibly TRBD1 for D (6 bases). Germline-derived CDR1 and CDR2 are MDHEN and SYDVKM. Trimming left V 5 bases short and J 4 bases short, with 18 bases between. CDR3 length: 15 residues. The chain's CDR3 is CASSLAGTPTYEQYF. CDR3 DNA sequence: TGTGCCAGCAGTCTCGCCGGGACACCCACTTACGAGCAGTACTTC.

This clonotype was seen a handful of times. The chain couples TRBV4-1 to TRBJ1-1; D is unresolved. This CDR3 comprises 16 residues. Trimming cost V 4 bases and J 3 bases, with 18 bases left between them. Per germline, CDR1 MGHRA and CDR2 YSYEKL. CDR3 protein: CASSLPGYSQDTEAFF. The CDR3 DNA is TGCGCCAGCAGCCTTCCAGGATACAGTCAGGACACTGAAGCTTTCTTT.

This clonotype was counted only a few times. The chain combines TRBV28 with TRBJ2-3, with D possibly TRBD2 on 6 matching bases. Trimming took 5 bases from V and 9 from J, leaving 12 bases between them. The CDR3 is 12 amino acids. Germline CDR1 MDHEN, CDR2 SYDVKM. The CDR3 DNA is TGTGCCAGCAGTCGAGTCGGGAGCACGCAGTATTTT. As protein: CASSRVGSTQYF. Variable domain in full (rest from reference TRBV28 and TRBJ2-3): DVKVTQSSRYLVKRTGEKVFLECVQDMDHENMFWYRQDPGLGLRLIYFSYDVKMKEKGDIPEGYSVSREKKERFSLILESASTNQTSMYLCASSRVGSTQYFGPGTRLTVL.

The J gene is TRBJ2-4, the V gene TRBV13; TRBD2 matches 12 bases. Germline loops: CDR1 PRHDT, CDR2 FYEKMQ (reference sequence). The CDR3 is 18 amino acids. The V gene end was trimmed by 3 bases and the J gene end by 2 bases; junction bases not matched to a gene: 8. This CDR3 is CASSFKGLAGWTKNIQYF. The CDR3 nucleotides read TGTGCCAGCAGCTTCAAAGGACTAGCGGGATGGACCAAAAACATTCAGTACTTC.

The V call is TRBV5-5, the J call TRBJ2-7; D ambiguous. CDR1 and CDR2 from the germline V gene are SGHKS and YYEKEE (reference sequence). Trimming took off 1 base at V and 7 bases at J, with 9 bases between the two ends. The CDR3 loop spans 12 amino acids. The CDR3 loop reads CASSLPHLEQYF. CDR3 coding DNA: TGTGCCAGCAGCTTGCCCCATCTGGAGCAGTACTTC.

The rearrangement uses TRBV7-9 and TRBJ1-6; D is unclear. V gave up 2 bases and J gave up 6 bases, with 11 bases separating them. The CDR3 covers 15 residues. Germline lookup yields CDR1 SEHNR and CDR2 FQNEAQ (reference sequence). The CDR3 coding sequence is TGTGCCAGCAGCTTAAGTGGGGTGCGTAATTCACCCCTCCACTTT. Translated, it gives CASSLSGVRNSPLHF.

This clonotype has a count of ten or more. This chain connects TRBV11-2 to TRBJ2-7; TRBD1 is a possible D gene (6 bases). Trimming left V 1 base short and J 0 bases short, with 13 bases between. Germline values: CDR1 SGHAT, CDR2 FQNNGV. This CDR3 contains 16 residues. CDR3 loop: CASSLARTARSYEQYF. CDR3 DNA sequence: TGTGCCAGCAGCTTAGCACGGACAGCCCGCTCCTACGAGCAGTACTTC. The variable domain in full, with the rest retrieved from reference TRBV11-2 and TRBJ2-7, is EAGVAQSPRYKIIEKRQSVAFWCNPISGHATLYWYQQILGQGPKLLIQFQNNGVVDDSQLPKDRFSAERLKGVDSTLKIQPAKLEDSAVYLCASSLARTARSYEQYFGPGTRLTVT.

In DNA, the CDR3 is TGTGCTAGTGGCATCAGTCAGTCTAGCACCGGGGAGCTGTTTTTT. Its protein product is CASGISQSSTGELFF. The rearrangement joins TRBV12-5 to TRBJ2-2; D gene ambiguous. CDR1 LGHNT and CDR2 FRNRAP come from the germline V gene. Trimming shortened V by 6 bases and J by 4 bases, and 15 bases separated the two germline ends. The length of the CDR3 is 15 residues.

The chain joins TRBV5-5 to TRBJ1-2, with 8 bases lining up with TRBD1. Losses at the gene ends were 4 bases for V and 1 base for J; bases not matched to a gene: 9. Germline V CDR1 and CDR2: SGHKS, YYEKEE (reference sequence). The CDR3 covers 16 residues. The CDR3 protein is CASSNDRGGFNYGYTF. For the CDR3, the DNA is TGTGCCAGCAGCAATGACAGGGGAGGATTTAACTATGGCTACACCTTC.

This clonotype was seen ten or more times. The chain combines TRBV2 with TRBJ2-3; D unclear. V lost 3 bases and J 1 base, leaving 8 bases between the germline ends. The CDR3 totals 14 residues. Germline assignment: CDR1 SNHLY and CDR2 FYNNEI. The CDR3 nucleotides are TGTGCCAGCAGTGAGTCCCGGCGCACAGATACGCAGTATTTT. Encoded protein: CASSESRRTDTQYF.

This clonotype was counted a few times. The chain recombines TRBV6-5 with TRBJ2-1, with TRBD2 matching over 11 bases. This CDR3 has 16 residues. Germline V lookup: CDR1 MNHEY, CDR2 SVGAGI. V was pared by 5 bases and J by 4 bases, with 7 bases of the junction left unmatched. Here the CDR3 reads CASSGGTSGIYNEQFF. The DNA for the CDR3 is TGTGCCAGCAGTGGGGGGACTAGCGGAATATACAATGAGCAGTTCTTC.

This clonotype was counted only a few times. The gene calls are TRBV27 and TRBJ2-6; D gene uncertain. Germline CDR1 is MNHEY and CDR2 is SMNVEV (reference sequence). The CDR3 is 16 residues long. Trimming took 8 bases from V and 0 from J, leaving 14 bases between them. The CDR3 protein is CASPGPSCSGANVLTF. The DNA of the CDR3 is TGTGCCAGCCCGGGTCCTTCCTGCTCTGGGGCCAACGTCCTGACTTTC.

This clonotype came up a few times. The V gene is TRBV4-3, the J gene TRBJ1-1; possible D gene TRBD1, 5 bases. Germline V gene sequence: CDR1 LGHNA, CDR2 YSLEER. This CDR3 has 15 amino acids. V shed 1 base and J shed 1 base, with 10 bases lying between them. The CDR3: CASSQVRQRNTEAFF. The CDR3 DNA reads TGCGCCAGCAGCCAAGTACGACAGCGGAACACTGAAGCTTTCTTT.

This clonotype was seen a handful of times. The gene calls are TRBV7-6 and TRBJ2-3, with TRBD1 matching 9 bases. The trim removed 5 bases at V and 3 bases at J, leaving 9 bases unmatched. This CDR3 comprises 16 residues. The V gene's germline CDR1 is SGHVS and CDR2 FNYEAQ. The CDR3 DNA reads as TGTGCCAGCAGCCCCCCCGGGACAGGGATGACAGATACGCAGTATTTT. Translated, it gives CASSPPGTGMTDTQYF.

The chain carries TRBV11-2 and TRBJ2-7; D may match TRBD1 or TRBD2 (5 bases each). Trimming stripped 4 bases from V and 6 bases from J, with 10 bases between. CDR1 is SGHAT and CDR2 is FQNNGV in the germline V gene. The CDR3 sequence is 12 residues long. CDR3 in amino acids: CASSSGTLEQYF. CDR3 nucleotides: TGTGCCAGCAGCTCCGGGACCCTCGAGCAGTACTTC.

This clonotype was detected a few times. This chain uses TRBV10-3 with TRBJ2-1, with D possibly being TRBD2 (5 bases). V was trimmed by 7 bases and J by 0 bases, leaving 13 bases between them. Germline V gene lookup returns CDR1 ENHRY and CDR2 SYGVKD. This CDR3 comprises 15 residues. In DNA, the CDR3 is TGTGCCATCACCTCCGGACTGAGCTCCTACAATGAGCAGTTCTTC. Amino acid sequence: CAITSGLSSYNEQFF.

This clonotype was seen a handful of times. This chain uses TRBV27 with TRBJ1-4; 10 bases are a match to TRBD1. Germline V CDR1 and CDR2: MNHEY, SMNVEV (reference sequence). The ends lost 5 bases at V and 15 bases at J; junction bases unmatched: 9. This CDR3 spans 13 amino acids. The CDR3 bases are TGTGCCAGCAGTCCCTCGGGACAGGGGATTATGTTTTTT. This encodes CASSPSGQGIMFF.

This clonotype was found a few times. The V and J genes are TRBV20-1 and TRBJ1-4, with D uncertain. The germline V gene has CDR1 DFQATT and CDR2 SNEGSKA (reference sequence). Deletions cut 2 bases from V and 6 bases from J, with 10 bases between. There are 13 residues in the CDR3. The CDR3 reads CSARRISDEKLFF. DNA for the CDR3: TGCAGTGCTAGAAGGATATCCGATGAAAAACTGTTTTTT.

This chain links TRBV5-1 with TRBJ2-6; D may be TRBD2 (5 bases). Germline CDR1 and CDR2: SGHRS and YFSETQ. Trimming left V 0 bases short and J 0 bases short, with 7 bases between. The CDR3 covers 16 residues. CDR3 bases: TGCGCCAGCAGCTTGGCCCGGGACTCTGGGGCCAACGTCCTGACTTTC. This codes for CASSLARDSGANVLTF.